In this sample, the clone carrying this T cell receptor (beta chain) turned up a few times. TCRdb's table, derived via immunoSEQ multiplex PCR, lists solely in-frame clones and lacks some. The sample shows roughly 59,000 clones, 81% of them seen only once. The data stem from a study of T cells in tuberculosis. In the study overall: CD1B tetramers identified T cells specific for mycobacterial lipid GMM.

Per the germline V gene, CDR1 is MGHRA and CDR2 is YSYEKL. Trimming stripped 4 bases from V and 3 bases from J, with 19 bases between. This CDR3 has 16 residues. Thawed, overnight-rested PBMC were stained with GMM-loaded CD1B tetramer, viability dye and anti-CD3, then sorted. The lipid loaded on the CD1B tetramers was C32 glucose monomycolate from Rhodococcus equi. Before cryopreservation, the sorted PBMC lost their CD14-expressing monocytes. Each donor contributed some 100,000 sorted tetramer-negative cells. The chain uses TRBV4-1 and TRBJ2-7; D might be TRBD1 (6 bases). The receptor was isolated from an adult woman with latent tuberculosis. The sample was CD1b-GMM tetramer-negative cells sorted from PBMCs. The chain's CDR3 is CASSLIATGQGYEQYF. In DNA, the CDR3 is TGCGCCAGCAGCCTAATTGCAACAGGGCAGGGCTACGAGCAGTACTTC.